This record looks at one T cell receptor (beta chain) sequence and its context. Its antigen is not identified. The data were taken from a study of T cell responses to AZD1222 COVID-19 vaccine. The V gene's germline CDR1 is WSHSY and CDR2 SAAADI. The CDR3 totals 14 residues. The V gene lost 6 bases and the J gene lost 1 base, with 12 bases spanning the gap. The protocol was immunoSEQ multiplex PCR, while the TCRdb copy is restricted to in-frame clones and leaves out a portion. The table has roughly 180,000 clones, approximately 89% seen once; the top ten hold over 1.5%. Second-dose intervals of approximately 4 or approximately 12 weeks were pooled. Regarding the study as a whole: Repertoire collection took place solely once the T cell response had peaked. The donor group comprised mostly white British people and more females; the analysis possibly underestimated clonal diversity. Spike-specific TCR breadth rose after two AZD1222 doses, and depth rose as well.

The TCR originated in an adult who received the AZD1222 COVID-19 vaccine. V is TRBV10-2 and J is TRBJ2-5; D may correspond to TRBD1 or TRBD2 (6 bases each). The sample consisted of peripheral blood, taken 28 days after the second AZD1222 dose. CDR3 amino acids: CASSPRGLQETQYF. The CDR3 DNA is TGCGCCAGCAGCCCCAGGGGACTCCAAGAGACCCAGTACTTC.